What follows are 24 T cell receptor beta chains derived from one specimen sequenced in a study of cytomegalovirus exposure and HLA in healthy donors. The PCR ran on 60 Vbeta and 13 Jbeta primers. Generated by immunoSEQ multiplex PCR, the TCRdb table keeps only in-frame clones and is missing some. The sample has about 230,000 clones, 70% to 80% seen once. The sequenced sample consisted of PBMCs. The receptors stem from a woman aged 60-75 years in good health and CMV-seropositive.

V usage is TRBV7-2 and J usage is TRBJ2-3; 10 positions agree with TRBD2. The CDR3 contains 15 residues. V gave up 5 bases and J gave up 8 bases; unmatched junction bases: 10. CDR1 is SGHTA and CDR2 is FQGNSA in the germline V gene. The CDR3 region has the DNA TGTGCCAGCAGCGGCCTAGCGGGGGCCGGGGTTACGCAGTATTTT. This translates into CASSGLAGAGVTQYF.

The V call is TRBV6-5, the J call TRBJ2-7, with D possibly TRBD1 on 6 matching bases. This CDR3 has 16 amino acids. Germline V gives CDR1 MNHEY, CDR2 SVGAGI. V was shortened by 4 bases and J by 0 bases, with 16 bases between the two germline ends. The CDR3 reads CASSFMTGTLSYEQYF. The CDR3 region has the DNA TGTGCCAGCAGTTTTATGACCGGGACACTCTCCTACGAGCAGTACTTC.

V gene TRBV5-1 combines with J gene TRBJ1-1; TRBD1 aligns across 8 bases. The CDR3 spans 13 residues. V gave up 4 bases and J gave up 5 bases; unmatched junction bases: 4. Germline CDR1 SGHRS, CDR2 YFSETQ. The chain's CDR3 is CASSLRGRTEAFF. The CDR3 DNA reads as TGCGCCAGCAGCCTCAGGGGGCGGACTGAAGCTTTCTTT.

The gene calls are TRBV5-1 and TRBJ2-3; D call uncertain. CDR1 SGHRS and CDR2 YFSETQ come from the germline V gene. The V and J ends lost 2 bases and 2 bases respectively, with 9 bases between them. This CDR3 contains 14 residues. CDR3 protein: CASSFRQSTDTQYF. The CDR3 bases are TGCGCCAGCAGCTTCAGGCAGTCCACAGATACGCAGTATTTT. Full variable domain (missing parts from reference TRBV5-1 and TRBJ2-3): KAGVTQTPRYLIKTRGQQVTLSCSPISGHRSVSWYQQTPGQGLQFLFEYFSETQRNKGNFPGRFSGRQFSNSRSEMNVSTLELGDSALYLCASSFRQSTDTQYFGPGTRLTVL.

The DNA of the CDR3 is TGTGCCTGGAATCTTCCGGGCACAGATACGCAGTATTTT. Protein: CAWNLPGTDTQYF. J is TRBJ2-3 and V is TRBV30, with D unclear. The CDR3 is 13 amino acids. The ends were cut back, 4 bases at V and 1 base at J, with 9 bases in the middle. Germline V CDR1 and CDR2: GTSNPN, SVGIG (reference sequence).

This clone was seen a single time. This chain uses TRBV6-1 with TRBJ2-1; 9 positions agree with TRBD2. The length of the CDR3 is 14 residues. V dropped 7 bases and J dropped 8; count of bases not matched to a gene: 9. Germline V gene data show CDR1 as MNHNS and CDR2 as SASEGT. The CDR3 sequence: CASNVGTSKHEQFF. CDR3 DNA sequence: TGTGCCAGCAATGTTGGGACTAGCAAGCATGAGCAGTTCTTC.

This chain links TRBV28 with TRBJ1-1; no firm D call. This CDR3 contains 15 residues. V gave up 1 base and J gave up 4 bases, with 13 bases separating them. Germline V lookup: CDR1 MDHEN, CDR2 SYDVKM. In DNA form, the CDR3 reads TGTGCCAGCAGTTTATTAGGAGGAACAGCCACTGAAGCTTTCTTT. It codes for CASSLLGGTATEAFF.

V and J are TRBV7-8 and TRBJ2-7; 8 bases align to TRBD1. With 7 bases clipped from V and 6 bases from J, the junction kept 20 bases outside the gene matches. Germline V lookup: CDR1 SGHVS, CDR2 FQNEAQ. CDR3 size: 17 residues. The CDR3 is CASTSDREATRAGEQYF. The CDR3 DNA reads TGTGCCAGCACCTCGGACAGGGAGGCGACGAGGGCTGGCGAGCAGTACTTC.

V and J are TRBV18 and TRBJ1-2; D is perhaps TRBD1 (5 bases). This CDR3 region has 13 residues. V was trimmed by 6 bases and J by 4 bases, leaving 12 bases between them. Germline-derived CDR1 and CDR2 are KGHSH and LQKENI. The CDR3 region is CASSLGGAYGYTF. The CDR3 bases are TGTGCCAGCTCGTTAGGCGGGGCCTATGGCTACACCTTC.

In this sample, this clone turned up a few times. This sequence joins TRBV18 and TRBJ1-1; D not resolved. This CDR3 spans 16 amino acids. Trimming pared 6 bases from V and 8 bases from J, leaving 25 bases between. Germline values: CDR1 KGHSH, CDR2 LQKENI. In DNA, the CDR3 is TGTGCCAGCTCCCCAGAGGCAGGCTTTAGCGGGAAAGAAGCTTTCTTT. This gives the protein CASSPEAGFSGKEAFF.

The CDR3, as DNA: TGTGCCAGTAGTACGATAACCGGGACAGGGACTGAAGCTTTCTTT. Residues: CASSTITGTGTEAFF. J is TRBJ1-1 and V is TRBV19; the match to TRBD1 covers 9 bases. After removal of 4 bases from V and 5 bases from J, the junction contained 8 bases not matched to a gene. Germline assignment: CDR1 LNHDA and CDR2 SQIVND (reference sequence). The CDR3 runs 15 residues.

The J gene is TRBJ2-5, the V gene TRBV2; the match to TRBD1 covers 8 bases. Germline-derived CDR1 and CDR2 are SNHLY and FYNNEI. The V gene end was trimmed by 6 bases and the J gene end by 5 bases; junction bases not matched to a gene: 5. The CDR3 runs 13 residues. CDR3 in amino acids: CASRDGQGETQYF. CDR3 nucleotide sequence: TGTGCCAGCAGGGACGGACAGGGCGAGACCCAGTACTTC.

The chain joins TRBV28 to TRBJ2-7; 9 nucleotides align to TRBD1. Unmatched junction bases numbered 9, after V lost 6 bases and J lost 6 bases. This CDR3 spans 14 amino acids. Per the germline V gene, CDR1 is MDHEN and CDR2 is SYDVKM. CDR3 in DNA: TGTGCCAGCAGCACCGGGACAGGGTCTTCCGAGCAGTACTTC. Translation: CASSTGTGSSEQYF.

The chain links TRBV11-3 to TRBJ2-3; tentative D call: TRBD1 (5 bases). The germline gives CDR1 SGHNT, CDR2 YENEEA. This CDR3 has 18 residues. V dropped 1 base and J dropped 1 base, with 18 bases sitting between them. CDR3 sequence (DNA): TGTGCCAGCAGCTTAGGGCTTGGTGGGGCGAGTGGCACAGATACGCAGTATTTT. Protein sequence: CASSLGLGGASGTDTQYF.

The chain carries TRBV30 and TRBJ1-3; D is unclear. The V and J ends lost 2 bases and 4 bases respectively, with 15 bases between them. The CDR3 consists of 15 residues. Germline CDR1 and CDR2: GTSNPN and SVGIG (reference sequence). The CDR3 nucleotides are TGTGCCTGGAGTACATCTTGGGCATCGGGAAACACCATATATTTT. Protein sequence: CAWSTSWASGNTIYF.

V is TRBV2 and J is TRBJ1-4, with a weak D call TRBD1 (6 bases). This CDR3 spans 17 amino acids. V was shortened by 3 bases and J by 5 bases, with 19 bases between the two germline ends. Germline CDR1 reads SNHLY; CDR2 reads FYNNEI. The CDR3 spells CASSDLDRIEANEKLFF. CDR3 nucleotides: TGTGCCAGCAGTGACCTCGACAGGATAGAAGCGAATGAAAAACTGTTTTTT.

A single count supports this clone. The V and J genes are TRBV4-2 and TRBJ1-2; TRBD1 is a possible D gene (6 bases). CDR3 length equals 15 residues. CDR1 LGHNA and CDR2 YNFKEQ come from the germline V gene. V lost 0 bases, J lost 2 bases, and 10 bases lay in between. The CDR3 sequence: CASSQDRGYNYGYTF. The DNA for the CDR3 is TGTGCCAGCAGCCAAGACAGGGGCTACAACTATGGCTACACCTTC.

CDR3 bases: TGCGCCAGCAGGACAGGGGACAATCAGCCCCAGCATTTT. The encoded protein is CASRTGDNQPQHF. This chain connects TRBV5-1 to TRBJ1-5; the match to TRBD1 covers 8 bases. The CDR3 is made up of 13 amino acids. V was pared by 5 bases and J by 3 bases, with 1 base of the junction left unmatched. Germline CDR1 is SGHRS and CDR2 is YFSETQ.

The V and J genes are TRBV6-1 and TRBJ2-5, with TRBD2 matching 12 bases. The CDR3 is 15 residues long. The V gene end was trimmed by 6 bases and the J gene end by 3 bases; junction bases not matched to a gene: 5. The germline CDR1 and CDR2 sequences are MNHNS and SASEGT. CDR3 DNA: TGTGCCAGCAGCCTTTGGACTAGCGGGAAAGAGACCCAGTACTTC. This gives the protein CASSLWTSGKETQYF.

This clone is a singleton in its sample. Other DNA sequences in the sample encode the same CDR3. The chain combines TRBV2 with TRBJ2-3; TRBD2 might be the D (5 bases). V was cut by 3 bases and J by 4 bases, with 5 bases left in between. Germline V gene lookup returns CDR1 SNHLY and CDR2 FYNNEI. The CDR3 totals 12 residues. CDR3 coding DNA: TGTGCCAGCAGTGAGAGGGCAGATACGCAGTATTTT. Translated, it gives CASSERADTQYF.

The chain carries TRBV5-1 and TRBJ1-2; D is perhaps TRBD1 (5 bases). Between the trimmed V and J ends, which lost 4 bases and 2 bases, there was a span of 9 bases. The CDR3 has 13 amino acids. From germline, CDR1 is SGHRS and CDR2 YFSETQ. The CDR3 here is CASSSAGNYGYTF. The CDR3 nucleotides read TGCGCCAGCAGCAGCGCAGGGAACTATGGCTACACCTTC.

Note on this clone: Relative to the germline gene, one junction end is altered; a read error may explain this. The rearrangement uses TRBV7-9 and TRBJ2-7, with a possible D match to TRBD2 (5 bases). Germline lookup yields CDR1 SEHNR and CDR2 FQNEAQ (reference sequence). The CDR3 contains 16 residues. The CDR3 DNA follows: TGTTCCAGCAGCTTAAGCCCACTAGGGAGCTCCTACGAGCAGTACTTC. Protein product: CSSSLSPLGSSYEQYF.

V gene TRBV5-6 combines with J gene TRBJ2-7, with TRBD1 as a possible D gene (5 bases). Per germline, CDR1 SGHDT and CDR2 YYEEEE. The CDR3 is made up of 16 amino acids. With 4 bases removed from V and 6 bases from J, the gap between germline ends came to 23 bases. The DNA of the CDR3 is TGTGCCAGCAGCCCTTTTTCGCCGTCCGAGCAGGGCGAGCAGTACTTC. Residues: CASSPFSPSEQGEQYF.

In regard to this clone: One junction end does not reproduce the germline sequence, and a read error may be involved. The V call is TRBV2, the J call TRBJ2-3, with D perhaps TRBD1 (6 bases). This CDR3 is built from 16 residues. From germline, CDR1 is SNHLY and CDR2 FYNNEI. Here the CDR3 reads CASSEEGDLSTDTQYF. CDR3 sequence (DNA): TGTGCCAGCAGCGAAGAGGGGGACCTTAGCACAGATACGCAGTATTTT.